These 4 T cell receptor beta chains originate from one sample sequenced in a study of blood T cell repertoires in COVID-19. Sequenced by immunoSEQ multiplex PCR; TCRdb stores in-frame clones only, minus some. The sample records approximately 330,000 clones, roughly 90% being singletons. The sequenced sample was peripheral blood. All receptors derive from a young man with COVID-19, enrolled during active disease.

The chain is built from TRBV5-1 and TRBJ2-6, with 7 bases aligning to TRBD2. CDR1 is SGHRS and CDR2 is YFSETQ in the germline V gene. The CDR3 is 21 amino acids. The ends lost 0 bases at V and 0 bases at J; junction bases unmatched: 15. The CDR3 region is CASSLDILVFRGDSGANVLTF. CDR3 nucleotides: TGCGCCAGCAGCTTGGATATATTGGTGTTTCGGGGGGACTCTGGGGCCAACGTCCTGACTTTC.

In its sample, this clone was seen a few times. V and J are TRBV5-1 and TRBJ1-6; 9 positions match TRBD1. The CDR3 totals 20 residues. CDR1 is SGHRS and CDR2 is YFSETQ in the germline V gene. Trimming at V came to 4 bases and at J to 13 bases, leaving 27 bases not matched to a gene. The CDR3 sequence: CASSRKHLLQGPGTGFPLHF. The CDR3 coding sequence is TGCGCCAGCAGCCGGAAGCACCTCCTCCAAGGTCCCGGGACAGGGTTCCCCCTCCACTTT.

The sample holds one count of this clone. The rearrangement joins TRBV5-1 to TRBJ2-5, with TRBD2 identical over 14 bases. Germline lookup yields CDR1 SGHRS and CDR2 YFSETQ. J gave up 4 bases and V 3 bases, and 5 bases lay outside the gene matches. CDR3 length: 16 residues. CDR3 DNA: TGCGCCAGCAGCTCGACTAGCGGGAGGGCAATAGAGACCCAGTACTTC. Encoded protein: CASSSTSGRAIETQYF.

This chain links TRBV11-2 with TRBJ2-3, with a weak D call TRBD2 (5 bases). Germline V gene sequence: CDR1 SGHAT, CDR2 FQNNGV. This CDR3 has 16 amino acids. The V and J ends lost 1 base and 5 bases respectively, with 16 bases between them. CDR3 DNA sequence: TGTGCCAGCAGCTTAGGAGCGTCGGGAAGGGTAGATACGCAGTATTTT. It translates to CASSLGASGRVDTQYF.